Reported below is one TCR beta chain. Its antigen is still unknown. Donors in the study were healthy people who gave bone marrow. PCR used 60 Vbeta primers and 13 Jbeta primers. Here immunoSEQ multiplex PCR was the method, and the copy in TCRdb shows in-frame clones only, minus some. The sample lists some 200,000 clones, approximately 65% occurring once. These data belong to a study of cytomegalovirus exposure and HLA in healthy donors. Broader study findings: Later on, an analysis tied over 15,000 TCR beta sequences to HLA alleles at 0.05 false discovery rate. CMV serostatus was the only immune exposure information that was available.

The sequence came from a man in his forties in good health and CMV-seronegative. Input material: PBMCs.

In DNA form, the CDR3 reads TGTGCCAGCAGCTCCCGCAGGGGTTGGGAGCAGTACTTC. It translates to CASSSRRGWEQYF. The chain has TRBV27 and TRBJ2-7, with D possibly TRBD1 on 6 matching bases. There are 13 residues in the CDR3. The V end was cut by 6 bases, the J end by 7 bases, with 16 bases between. Per the germline V gene, CDR1 is MNHEY and CDR2 is SMNVEV (reference sequence).